This paragraph covers one T cell receptor (beta chain) sequence. Antigen specificity is unknown. This entry is derived from a study of shared clonotypes between healthy human individuals. Study-wide context: The donor group consisted of a couple of women and a few men, aged 18 to 49. Plates per donor: three CD4 naive, three CD4 memory, two CD8 naive, one CD8 memory. General study points: The sharing of 4.5% to 5% of naive CD4 clonotypes was seen across a handful of donors.

This was a deep-level run. Measured with immunoSEQ multiplex PCR; TCRdb has only the in-frame clones, and not every one. Of more than 850,000 clones listed, around 82% are singletons. Looked up from germline, CDR1 is SGHRS and CDR2 is YFSETQ. The CDR3 length is 15 residues. The V gene end was trimmed by 2 bases and the J gene end by 8 bases; junction bases not matched to a gene: 2. This chain uses TRBV5-1 with TRBJ2-1; 15 bases map to TRBD2. What was sequenced was memory CD4+ T cells from PBMCs. Specified subset: CD45RA-negative fraction. The source is a man aged 18 to 30 in good health. Some clones in this sample may be carry-over from other donors' samples. Here the CDR3 reads CASSFGLAGGDEQFF. The CDR3 DNA reads TGCGCCAGCAGCTTTGGACTAGCGGGAGGGGATGAGCAGTTCTTC.